The 25 T cell receptor beta chains in this list originate from one sample, sequenced in a study of T cell clonotyping in hematopoietic cell transplantation. TCRdb keeps only in-frame clones here, not all; method: immunoSEQ multiplex PCR. The sample holds about 16,000 clones, about 71% seen once. The sequenced sample was peripheral blood mononuclear cells. Receptor source: an older woman in good health. Some clones in this sample may be carry-over from other donors' samples.

CDR3: CASSDKRVGTYEQYF. The CDR3 nucleotides read TGTGCCAGCAGTGATAAAAGGGTTGGGACCTACGAGCAGTACTTC. This chain connects TRBV25-1 to TRBJ2-7; D gene uncertain. V was pared by 3 bases and J by 2 bases, with 14 bases between. The germline CDR1 and CDR2 sequences are MGHDK and SYGVNS. The CDR3 is 15 amino acids.

This clone turned up a few times. CDR3 sequence (DNA): TGTGCCAGCAGCCAAATAGGAGACAACGAGCAGTACTTC. As protein: CASSQIGDNEQYF. The chain recombines TRBV14 with TRBJ2-7; no clear D gene. The germline CDR1 and CDR2 sequences are SGHDN and FVKESK. The CDR3 loop spans 13 amino acids. Trimming removed 2 bases at V and 5 bases at J, with 10 bases between.

This clone was seen a handful of times. The genes are TRBV6-5 and TRBJ1-1, with D possibly TRBD1 on 5 matching bases. The germline gives CDR1 MNHEY, CDR2 SVGAGI. The CDR3 loop spans 14 amino acids. V was trimmed by 5 bases and J by 0 bases, leaving 10 bases between them. The CDR3 DNA reads TGTGCCAGCAGTACTGACAGTTTGAACACTGAAGCTTTCTTT. Amino acids: CASSTDSLNTEAFF.

This clone was detected a few times. The V and J genes are TRBV6-5 and TRBJ1-2; D gene unclear. CDR3 length equals 15 residues. The germline gives CDR1 MNHEY, CDR2 SVGAGI. V was trimmed by 0 bases and J by 6 bases, leaving 14 bases between them. In DNA, the CDR3 is TGTGCCAGCAGTTACTCGAGTCGGGCAACCCATGGCTACACCTTC. It is translated as CASSYSSRATHGYTF.

This clone was observed a handful of times. The chain employs TRBV6-5 and TRBJ2-7; D gene uncertain. Trimming removed 4 bases from V and 3 bases from J, with 16 bases in between. The CDR3 length is 15 residues. CDR1 and CDR2 (germline): MNHEY, SVGAGI. The CDR3 loop reads CASSFIGPTSYEQYF. CDR3 nucleotides: TGTGCCAGCAGTTTCATAGGACCGACCAGCTACGAGCAGTACTTC.

The CDR3: CAISPRESSYEQYF. The DNA for the CDR3 is TGTGCCATCAGCCCTCGGGAGTCCTCCTACGAGCAGTACTTC. The rearrangement joins TRBV10-3 to TRBJ2-7; a weak D match, TRBD2 (6 bases). V lost 6 bases and J lost 0, with 12 bases in between. Germline CDR1 is ENHRY and CDR2 is SYGVKD. This CDR3 contains 14 residues.

This rearrangement joins TRBV27 to TRBJ2-5; 7 nucleotides match TRBD1. Trimming at V came to 8 bases and at J to 4 bases, leaving 13 bases not matched to a gene. This CDR3 is 15 amino acids long. Germline values: CDR1 MNHEY, CDR2 SMNVEV (reference sequence). CDR3 coding DNA: TGTGCCAGCCGTATGAGACAGGGCGCCGTAGAGACCCAGTACTTC. Protein: CASRMRQGAVETQYF.

This clone has only a few counts. V is TRBV4-3 and J is TRBJ1-6, with a possible D match to TRBD1 (5 bases). V gave up 3 bases and J gave up 9 bases, with 15 bases separating them. The CDR3 is 15 amino acids. Germline values: CDR1 LGHNA, CDR2 YSLEER. Here the CDR3 reads CASSHPGVGGSPLHF. The CDR3 DNA is TGCGCCAGCAGCCACCCCGGGGTCGGGGGTTCACCCCTCCACTTT.

The chain is built from TRBV6-5 and TRBJ2-4, with D perhaps matching TRBD1 or TRBD2 (5 bases each). The CDR3 contains 14 residues. Deletions cut 6 bases from V and 12 bases from J, with 21 bases between. Germline V gene data show CDR1 as MNHEY and CDR2 as SVGAGI. The DNA for the CDR3 is TGTGCCAGCAGAACGCCCGGGGCAGGAGGTACTCAGTACTTC. Translating it yields CASRTPGAGGTQYF.

V is TRBV7-8 and J is TRBJ1-6; the D gene is possibly TRBD1 (5 bases). Germline CDR1 and CDR2: SGHVS and FQNEAQ. V gave up 5 bases and J gave up 7 bases, with 12 bases separating them. CDR3 size: 14 residues. The chain's CDR3 is CASSGQGENSPLHF. CDR3 sequence (DNA): TGTGCCAGCAGCGGGCAGGGAGAGAATTCACCCCTCCACTTT. The variable domain in full, with the rest retrieved from reference TRBV7-8 and TRBJ1-6, is GAGVSQSPRYKVAKRGQDVALRCDPISGHVSLFWYQQALGQGPEFLTYFQNEAQLDKSGLPSDRFFAERPEGSVSTLKIQRTQQEDSAVYLCASSGQGENSPLHFGNGTRLTVT.

CDR3 amino acids: CASSPDGREQYF. DNA of the CDR3: TGTGCCAGCAGCCCCGACGGACGAGAGCAGTACTTC. The rearrangement joins TRBV7-9 to TRBJ2-7; no reliable D call. From germline, CDR1 is SEHNR and CDR2 FQNEAQ (reference sequence). Trimming left V 5 bases short and J 7 bases short, with 12 bases between. This CDR3 comprises 12 residues.

Comment on this clone: One end of the junction fails to match germline, which may point to a read error. The rearrangement joins TRBV7-3 to TRBJ1-2; TRBD1 agrees at 8 bases. In germline, CDR1 is SGHTA, CDR2 FQGTGA. The CDR3 is 14 amino acids. CDR3 sequence reads: CASSHSGRGPQVSF. The CDR3 nucleotides are TGTGCCAGCAGCCATTCGGGCAGGGGGCCCCAAGTCTCCTTC.

V gene TRBV6-5 combines with J gene TRBJ1-4; possibly TRBD1 for D (5 bases). The V and J ends lost 2 bases and 0 bases respectively, with 7 bases between them. CDR3 length: 15 residues. Looked up from germline, CDR1 is MNHEY and CDR2 is SVGAGI. CDR3 nucleotides: TGTGCCAGCAGTTACATGGGGGCAACTAATGAAAAACTGTTTTTT. Translating gives CASSYMGATNEKLFF.

This chain uses TRBV6-5 with TRBJ2-7, with 8 bases lining up with TRBD1. The CDR3 spans 13 residues. V lost 6 bases and J lost 3; bases outside the gene matches: 4. The germline V gene has CDR1 MNHEY and CDR2 SVGAGI. This CDR3 reads CASSRQGNYEQYF. For the CDR3, the DNA is TGTGCCAGCAGCCGACAGGGGAACTACGAGCAGTACTTC.

The V gene is TRBV6-5, the J gene TRBJ1-1; 7 nucleotides agree with TRBD1. Germline lookup yields CDR1 MNHEY and CDR2 SVGAGI. This CDR3 is built from 15 residues. J lost 3 bases, V lost 6 bases, and 10 bases had no gene match. CDR3 loop: CASSIRQGWDTEAFF. In DNA form, the CDR3 reads TGTGCCAGCAGCATAAGACAGGGCTGGGACACTGAAGCTTTCTTT.

This chain links TRBV2 with TRBJ1-2, with D perhaps matching TRBD1 (6 bases). The V end was cut by 8 bases, the J end by 6 bases, with 13 bases between. Germline V lookup: CDR1 SNHLY, CDR2 FYNNEI. This CDR3 has 12 residues. CDR3 bases: TGTGCCAGCTCTCAGGGGTGGGATGGCTACACCTTC. Translating gives CASSQGWDGYTF.

The V call is TRBV2, the J call TRBJ2-5, with D unclear. CDR1 is SNHLY, CDR2 FYNNEI, per germline. This CDR3 is built from 12 residues. V shed 9 bases and J shed 5 bases, with 13 bases lying between them. CDR3: CAREAGPETQYF. DNA for the CDR3: TGTGCCAGAGAAGCAGGACCGGAGACCCAGTACTTC.

The chain joins TRBV6-5 to TRBJ2-1; D may correspond to TRBD1 or TRBD2 (7 bases each). This CDR3 comprises 15 residues. The germline gives CDR1 MNHEY, CDR2 SVGAGI. Deletions cut 0 bases from V and 7 bases from J, with 13 bases between. The CDR3 DNA reads TGTGCCAGCAGTTACTCGTACAGGGGAGGGAATGAGCAGTTCTTC. Amino acid sequence: CASSYSYRGGNEQFF.

The chain has TRBV5-1 and TRBJ2-7; 9 nucleotides align to TRBD1. CDR1 and CDR2 from the germline V gene are SGHRS and YFSETQ. Germline trimming cut 3 bases from V and 6 bases from J; bases unmatched to any gene: 7. This CDR3 comprises 14 residues. CDR3 residues: CASSSGTGQGEQYF. The CDR3 nucleotides read TGCGCCAGCAGCTCCGGGACAGGGCAGGGCGAGCAGTACTTC. Variable domain in full (rest from reference TRBV5-1 and TRBJ2-7): KAGVTQTPRYLIKTRGQQVTLSCSPISGHRSVSWYQQTPGQGLQFLFEYFSETQRNKGNFPGRFSGRQFSNSRSEMNVSTLELGDSALYLCASSSGTGQGEQYFGPGTRLTVT.

This clone was seen a handful of times. V usage is TRBV6-5 and J usage is TRBJ1-1; D call uncertain. Trimming shortened V by 2 bases and J by 6 bases, and 7 bases separated the two germline ends. Germline V gene sequence: CDR1 MNHEY, CDR2 SVGAGI. The CDR3 is 12 amino acids. The CDR3 spells CASSYAQSEAFF. The CDR3 DNA is TGTGCCAGCAGTTACGCTCAGTCTGAAGCTTTCTTT.

The chain joins TRBV7-2 to TRBJ2-7, with TRBD1 matching 7 bases. V trimming: 5 bases; J trimming: 0 bases; junction bases outside the gene matches: 4. The germline gives CDR1 SGHTA, CDR2 FQGNSA. This CDR3 comprises 14 residues. CDR3: CASSTNRGSYEQYF. The CDR3 DNA sequence: TGTGCCAGCAGCACTAACAGGGGCTCCTACGAGCAGTACTTC.

This rearrangement joins TRBV28 to TRBJ1-1; D gene ambiguous. The V end was cut by 6 bases, the J end by 3 bases, with 11 bases between. Germline V gene data show CDR1 as MDHEN and CDR2 as SYDVKM. CDR3 size: 13 residues. The CDR3 DNA follows: TGTGCCAGCAGGAGGAGGGAATACACTGAAGCTTTCTTT. Encoded protein: CASRRREYTEAFF. The whole variable domain, remainder taken from reference TRBV28 and TRBJ1-1, is DVKVTQSSRYLVKRTGEKVFLECVQDMDHENMFWYRQDPGLGLRLIYFSYDVKMKEKGDIPEGYSVSREKKERFSLILESASTNQTSMYLCASRRREYTEAFFGQGTRLTVV.

The chain recombines TRBV25-1 with TRBJ1-2, with TRBD1 matching 7 bases. In germline, CDR1 is MGHDK, CDR2 SYGVNS. Trimming cost V 3 bases and J 8 bases; bases outside gene matches: 12. The CDR3 extends over 15 amino acids. The CDR3: CASSDPGDSKWGYTF. In DNA, the CDR3 is TGTGCCAGCAGTGATCCCGGGGACAGTAAGTGGGGCTACACCTTC.

V usage is TRBV30 and J usage is TRBJ2-4; TRBD1 agrees at 7 bases. The CDR3 contains 14 residues. From germline, CDR1 is GTSNPN and CDR2 SVGIG (reference sequence). With 3 bases clipped from V and 6 bases from J, the junction kept 8 bases outside the gene matches. Written as DNA, the CDR3 is TGTGCCTGGAGCGAGGGGGCTTCGATAAACATTCAGTACTTC. It specifies CAWSEGASINIQYF.

This clone was counted once. V is TRBV7-3 and J is TRBJ1-6; no clear D gene. Trimming took 0 bases from V and 2 from J, leaving 11 bases between them. The germline CDR1 and CDR2 sequences are SGHTA and FQGTGA. The CDR3 extends over 17 amino acids. The CDR3 loop is CASSLTGPGPYNSPLHF. CDR3 DNA: TGTGCCAGCAGCTTAACAGGACCCGGACCCTATAATTCACCCCTCCACTTT. The full variable domain, rest sourced from reference TRBV7-3 and TRBJ1-6, is GAGVSQTPSNKVTEKGKYVELRCDPISGHTALYWYRQSLGQGPEFLIYFQGTGAADDSGLPNDRFFAVRPEGSVSTLKIQRTERGDSAVYLCASSLTGPGPYNSPLHFGNGTRLTVT.